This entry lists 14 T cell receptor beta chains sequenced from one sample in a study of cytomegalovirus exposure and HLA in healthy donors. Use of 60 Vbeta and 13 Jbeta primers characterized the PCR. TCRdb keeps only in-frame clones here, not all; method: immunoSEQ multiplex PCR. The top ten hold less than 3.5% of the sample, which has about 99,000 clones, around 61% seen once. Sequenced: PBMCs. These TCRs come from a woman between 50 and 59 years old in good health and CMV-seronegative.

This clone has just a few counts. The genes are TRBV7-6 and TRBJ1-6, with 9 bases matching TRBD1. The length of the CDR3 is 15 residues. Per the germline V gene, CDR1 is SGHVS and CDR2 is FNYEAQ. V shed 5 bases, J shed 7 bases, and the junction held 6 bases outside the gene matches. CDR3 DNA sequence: TGTGCCAGCAGCCGGGACAGGGCAGAGAATTCACCCCTCCACTTT. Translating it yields CASSRDRAENSPLHF.

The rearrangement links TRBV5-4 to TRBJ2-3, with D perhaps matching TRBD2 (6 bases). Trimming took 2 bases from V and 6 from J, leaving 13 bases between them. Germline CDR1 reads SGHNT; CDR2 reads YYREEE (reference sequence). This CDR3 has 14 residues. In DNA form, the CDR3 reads TGTGCCAGCAGCTTTGCGGGCCGGGGGGATACGCAGTATTTT. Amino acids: CASSFAGRGDTQYF.

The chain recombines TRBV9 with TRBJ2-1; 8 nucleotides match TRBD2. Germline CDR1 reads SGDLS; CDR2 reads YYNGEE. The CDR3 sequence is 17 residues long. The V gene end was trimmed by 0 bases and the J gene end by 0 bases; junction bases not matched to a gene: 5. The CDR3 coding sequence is TGTGCCAGCAGCGTAGGTGGTCTAGCGGGCTCCTACAATGAGCAGTTCTTC. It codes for CASSVGGLAGSYNEQFF. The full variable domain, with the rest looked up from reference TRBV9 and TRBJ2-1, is DSGVTQTPKHLITATGQRVTLRCSPRSGDLSVYWYQQSLDQGLQFLIQYYNGEERAKGNILERFSAQQFPDLHSELNLSSLELGDSALYFCASSVGGLAGSYNEQFFGPGTRLTVL.

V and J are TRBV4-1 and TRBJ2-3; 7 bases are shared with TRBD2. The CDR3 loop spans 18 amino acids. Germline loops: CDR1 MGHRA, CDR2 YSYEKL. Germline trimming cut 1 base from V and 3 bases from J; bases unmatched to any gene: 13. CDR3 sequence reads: CASSQGTAGVPGTDTQYF. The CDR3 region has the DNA TGCGCCAGCAGCCAAGGCACGGCGGGGGTCCCAGGAACAGATACGCAGTATTTT.

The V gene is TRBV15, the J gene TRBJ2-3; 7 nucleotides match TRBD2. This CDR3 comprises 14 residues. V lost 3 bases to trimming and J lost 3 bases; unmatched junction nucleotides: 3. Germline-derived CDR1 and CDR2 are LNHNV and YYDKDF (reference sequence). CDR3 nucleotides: TGTGCCACCAGCAGGGGGGGGGAAACAGATACGCAGTATTTT. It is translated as CATSRGGETDTQYF.

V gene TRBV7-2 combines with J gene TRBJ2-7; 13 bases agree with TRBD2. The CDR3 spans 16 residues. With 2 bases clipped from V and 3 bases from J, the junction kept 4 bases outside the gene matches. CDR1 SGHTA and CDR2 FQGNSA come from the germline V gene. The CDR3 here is CASSLPGLAGHYEQYF. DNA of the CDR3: TGTGCCAGCAGCTTACCGGGACTAGCGGGACACTACGAGCAGTACTTC. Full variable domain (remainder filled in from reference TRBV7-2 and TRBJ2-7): GAGVSQSPSNKVTEKGKDVELRCDPISGHTALYWYRQSLGQGLEFLIYFQGNSAPDKSGLPSDRFSAERTGGSVSTLTIQRTQQEDSAVYLCASSLPGLAGHYEQYFGPGTRLTVT.

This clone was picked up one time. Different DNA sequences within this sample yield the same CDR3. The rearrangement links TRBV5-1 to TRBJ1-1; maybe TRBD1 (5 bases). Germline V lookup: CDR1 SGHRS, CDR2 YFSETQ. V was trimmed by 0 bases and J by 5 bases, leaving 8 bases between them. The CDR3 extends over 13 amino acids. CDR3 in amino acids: CASSLGGETEAFF. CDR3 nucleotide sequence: TGCGCCAGCAGCTTGGGGGGCGAGACTGAAGCTTTCTTT.

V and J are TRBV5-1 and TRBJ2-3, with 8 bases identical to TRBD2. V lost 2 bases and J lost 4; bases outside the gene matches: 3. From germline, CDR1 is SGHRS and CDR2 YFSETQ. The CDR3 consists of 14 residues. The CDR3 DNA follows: TGCGCCAGCAGCTTATGGCGGGAGGCAGATACGCAGTATTTT. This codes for CASSLWREADTQYF.

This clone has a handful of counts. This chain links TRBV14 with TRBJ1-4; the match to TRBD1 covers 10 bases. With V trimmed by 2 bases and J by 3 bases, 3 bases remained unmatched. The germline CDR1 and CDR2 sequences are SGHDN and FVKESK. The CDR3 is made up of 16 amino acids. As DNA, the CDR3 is TGTGCCAGCAGCCAACCGGGACAGGGGCCTAATGAAAAACTGTTTTTT. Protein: CASSQPGQGPNEKLFF.

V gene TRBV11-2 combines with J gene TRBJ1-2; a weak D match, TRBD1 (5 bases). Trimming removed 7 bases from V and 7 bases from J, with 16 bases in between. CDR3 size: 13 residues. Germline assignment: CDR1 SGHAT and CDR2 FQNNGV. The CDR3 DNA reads TGTGCCAGCACCCTGGGGCGGGGGAGTGGCTACACCTTC. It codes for CASTLGRGSGYTF.

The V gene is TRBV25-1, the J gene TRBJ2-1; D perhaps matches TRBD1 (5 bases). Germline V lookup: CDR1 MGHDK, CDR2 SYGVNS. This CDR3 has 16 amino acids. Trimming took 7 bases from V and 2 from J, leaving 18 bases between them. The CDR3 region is CASTSQGGSTYNEQFF. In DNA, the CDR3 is TGTGCCAGCACGAGTCAGGGCGGCTCAACCTACAATGAGCAGTTCTTC.

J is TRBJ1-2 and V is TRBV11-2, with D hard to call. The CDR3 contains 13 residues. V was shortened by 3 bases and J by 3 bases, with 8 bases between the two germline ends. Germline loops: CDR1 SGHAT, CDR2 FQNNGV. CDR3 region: CASSFGQDYGYTF. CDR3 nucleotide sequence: TGTGCCAGCAGCTTCGGTCAGGACTATGGCTACACCTTC. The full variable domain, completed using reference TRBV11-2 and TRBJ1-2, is EAGVAQSPRYKIIEKRQSVAFWCNPISGHATLYWYQQILGQGPKLLIQFQNNGVVDDSQLPKDRFSAERLKGVDSTLKIQPAKLEDSAVYLCASSFGQDYGYTFGSGTRLTVV.

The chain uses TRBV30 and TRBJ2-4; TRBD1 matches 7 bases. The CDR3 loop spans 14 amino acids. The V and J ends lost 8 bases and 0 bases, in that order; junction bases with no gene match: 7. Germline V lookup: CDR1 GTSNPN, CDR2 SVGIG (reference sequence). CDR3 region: CAAQGVLAKNIQYF. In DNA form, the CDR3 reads TGTGCCGCTCAGGGGGTACTAGCCAAAAACATTCAGTACTTC.

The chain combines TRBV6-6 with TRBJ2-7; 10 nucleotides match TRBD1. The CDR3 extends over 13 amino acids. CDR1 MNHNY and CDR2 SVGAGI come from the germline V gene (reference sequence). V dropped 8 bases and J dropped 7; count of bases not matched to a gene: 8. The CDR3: CASLRTGGQEQYF. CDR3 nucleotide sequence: TGTGCCAGCCTGCGGACAGGGGGGCAGGAGCAGTACTTC.